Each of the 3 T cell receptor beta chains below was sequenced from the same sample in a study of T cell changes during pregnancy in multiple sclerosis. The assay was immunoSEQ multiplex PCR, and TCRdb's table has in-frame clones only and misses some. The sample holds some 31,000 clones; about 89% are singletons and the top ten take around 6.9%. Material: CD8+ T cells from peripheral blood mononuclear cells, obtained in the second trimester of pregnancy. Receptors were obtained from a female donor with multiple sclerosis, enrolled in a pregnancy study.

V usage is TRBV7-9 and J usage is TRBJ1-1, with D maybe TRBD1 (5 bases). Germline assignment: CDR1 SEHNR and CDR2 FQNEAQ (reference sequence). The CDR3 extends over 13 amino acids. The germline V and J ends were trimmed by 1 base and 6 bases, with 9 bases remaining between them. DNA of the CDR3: TGTGCCAGCAGCTTAGGGGAGGGACCTGAAGCTTTCTTT. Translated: CASSLGEGPEAFF.

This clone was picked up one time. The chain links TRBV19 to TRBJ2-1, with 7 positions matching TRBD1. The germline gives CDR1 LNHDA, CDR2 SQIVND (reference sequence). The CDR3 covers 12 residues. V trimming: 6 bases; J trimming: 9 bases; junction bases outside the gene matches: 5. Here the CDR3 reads CASSLDRVEQFF. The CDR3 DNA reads TGTGCCAGTAGCCTAGACAGGGTTGAGCAGTTCTTC. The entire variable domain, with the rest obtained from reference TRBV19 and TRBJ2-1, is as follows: DGGITQSPKYLFRKEGQNVTLSCEQNLNHDAMYWYRQDPGQGLRLIYYSQIVNDFQKGDIAEGYSVSREKKESFPLTVTSAQKNPTAFYLCASSLDRVEQFFGPGTRLTVL.

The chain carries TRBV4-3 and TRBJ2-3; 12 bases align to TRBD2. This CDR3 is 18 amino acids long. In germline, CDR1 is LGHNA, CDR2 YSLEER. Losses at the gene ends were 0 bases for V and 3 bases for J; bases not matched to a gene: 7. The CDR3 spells CASSQDTLTSGGTDTQYF. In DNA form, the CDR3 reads TGCGCCAGCAGCCAAGACACCCTGACTAGCGGGGGAACAGATACGCAGTATTTT.